This TCR beta chain was identified during a study of T cell responses to AZD1222 COVID-19 vaccine. Sequenced by immunoSEQ multiplex PCR; TCRdb stores in-frame clones only, minus some. This table has about 97,000 clones, about nine tenths appearing once. Germline CDR1 MDHEN, CDR2 SYDVKM. The CDR3 sequence is 14 residues long. V dropped 5 bases and J dropped 6; count of bases not matched to a gene: 7. The receptor's source is an adult in good health. The chain couples TRBV28 to TRBJ1-5; TRBD1 matches 7 bases. The specimen was peripheral blood, collected on day 0 of AZD1222 vaccination. This chain's CDR3 is CASSQTGWGQPQHF. The CDR3 coding sequence is TGTGCCAGCAGTCAGACAGGGTGGGGTCAGCCCCAGCATTTT.